This T cell receptor beta chain was identified in a study of control samples from healthy donors and cancer patients. This clone was recorded a few times. V lost 4 bases, J lost 5 bases, and 13 bases lay in between. This CDR3 is built from 14 residues. CDR1 and CDR2 from the germline V gene are SEHNR and FQNEAQ (reference sequence). Sequenced by immunoSEQ multiplex PCR; TCRdb stores in-frame clones only, minus some. The sample holds about 110,000 clones, just over 90% seen once. The receptor was derived from a human donor in good health. The donor label of this sample is uncertain. The chain recombines TRBV7-9 with TRBJ2-3; D is perhaps TRBD2 (6 bases). The sequencing input was blood. The CDR3 here is CASSSGMGGDTQYF. In nucleotides, the CDR3 is TGTGCCAGCAGCTCGGGTATGGGGGGAGATACGCAGTATTTT.